This T cell receptor beta chain was found in a study of control samples from healthy donors and cancer patients. Clones were sequenced by immunoSEQ multiplex PCR, and TCRdb holds only the in-frame ones, with some missing. The sample records about 130,000 clones, roughly 92% being singletons. The CDR3 length is 13 residues. The germline V gene has CDR1 LNHDA and CDR2 SQIVND (reference sequence). The ends were cut back, 6 bases at V and 3 bases at J, with 12 bases in the middle. Sequences were obtained from PBMCs. The sequence derives from a man aged 80 or over with head and neck cancer. The J gene is TRBJ2-7, the V gene TRBV19, with D possibly TRBD2 on 5 matching bases. CDR3 region: CASSSGMIYEQYF. The CDR3 coding sequence is TGTGCCAGTAGCTCCGGGATGATCTACGAGCAGTACTTC.